The rows below give T cell receptor beta chains drawn from one sample of a study of early T cells in non-severe SARS-CoV-2 infection. One entry per CDR3 protein, called by TCRdb with MiXCR from the 5' RACE reads. The table lists fewer than 60,000 distinct CDR3 sequences, roughly a tenth of them singletons. The source was whole blood, collected at baseline. These receptors all come from an adult who was a healthcare worker with PCR-confirmed SARS-CoV-2 infection or an uninfected control (not recorded which). Each CDR3 is given with its conserved first and last residue. D genes are given only for firm matches. Clone size is shown for a subset of rows, as once, few, many or a class of expanded clone.

>TRBJ2-7|TRBV3-2|many|-
CATPLYEQYF
TGTGCCACCCCCCTTTACGAGCAGTACTTC
>TRBJ1-5|TRBV20-1|many|TRBD1
CSARVRGGAGQPQHF
TGCAGTGCTAGAGTACGAGGGGGCGCGGGTCAGCCCCAGCATTTT
>TRBJ1-2|TRBV6-5|-|-
CASSYSQTARYGYTF
TGTGCCAGCAGTTACTCCCAGACAGCCCGCTATGGCTACACCTTC
>TRBJ2-7|TRBV3-1|few|-
CASSQGASKSNSYEQYF
TGTGCCAGCAGCCAAGGGGCTAGTAAATCAAATTCCTACGAGCAGTACTTC
>TRBJ2-7|TRBV18|many|-
CASSPSTVFYEQYF
TGTGCCAGCTCACCCTCGACAGTCTTCTACGAGCAGTACTTC
>TRBJ1-5|TRBV5-4|-|TRBD1
CASSTGQGNQPQHF
TGTGCCAGCAGCACGGGACAGGGGAATCAGCCCCAGCATTTT
>TRBJ2-7|TRBV14|few|-
CASSQDSVRGGDYEQYF
TGTGCCAGCAGCCAAGATTCGGTCAGGGGAGGTGATTACGAGCAGTACTTC
>TRBJ2-3|TRBV28|few|-
CASAHGRRTTTDTQYF
TGTGCCAGCGCACATGGAAGAAGAACGACCACAGATACGCAGTATTTT
>TRBJ2-5|TRBV5-6|many|-
CASSSYQETQYF
TGTGCCAGCAGCTCGTACCAAGAGACCCAGTACTTC
>TRBJ2-7|TRBV20-1|-|-
CSARTGAGSYEQYF
TGCAGTGCTAGGACGGGAGCTGGATCCTACGAGCAGTACTTC
>TRBJ2-2|TRBV11-2|few|-
CASSLFILNTGELFF
TGTGCCAGCAGCTTGTTCATACTGAACACCGGGGAGCTGTTTTTT
>TRBJ2-1|TRBV2|few|TRBD2
CASSRLADPNEQFF
TGTGCCAGCAGCCGACTAGCGGACCCCAATGAGCAGTTCTTC
>TRBJ2-1|TRBV21-1|-|-
CASTKGTENEQFF
TGTGCCAGCACTAAGGGGACGGAAAATGAGCAGTTCTTC
>TRBJ1-1|TRBV9|many|-
CASSVAMNTEAFF
TGTGCCAGCAGCGTAGCGATGAACACTGAAGCTTTCTTT
>TRBJ1-4|TRBV20-1|-|-
CSARVGTTNEKLFF
TGCAGTGCTAGAGTCGGGACAACTAATGAAAAACTGTTTTTT
>TRBJ2-7|TRBV28|many|-
CASRPTRLDRNRYEQYF
TGTGCCAGCAGACCTACAAGGCTTGACAGGAACCGATACGAGCAGTACTTC
>TRBJ1-2|TRBV6-5|few|-
CASSGRYYGYTF
TGTGCCAGCTCGGGACGGTACTATGGCTACACCTTC
>TRBJ1-2|TRBV18|-|-
CASSPVETRYGYTF
TGTGCCAGCTCACCCGTTGAAACCCGCTATGGCTACACCTTC
>TRBJ2-7|TRBV18|many|-
CASSPSSGDEQYF
TGTGCCAGCTCACCCAGTTCCGGGGACGAGCAGTACTTC
>TRBJ2-1|TRBV19|many|-
CASSEAAYNEQFF
TGTGCCAGTAGCGAGGCGGCCTACAATGAGCAGTTCTTC
>TRBJ1-1|TRBV7-2|few|-
CASSLGSAMNTEAFF
TGTGCCAGCAGCTTAGGTTCAGCAATGAACACTGAAGCTTTCTTT
>TRBJ2-3|TRBV6-5|-|-
CASSYGGGRTDTQYF
TGTGCCAGCAGTTACGGGGGCGGGAGAACAGATACGCAGTATTTT
>TRBJ1-4|TRBV7-2|-|-
CASSPDRSNEKLFF
TGTGCCAGCAGCCCGGACCGGTCTAATGAAAAACTGTTTTTT
>TRBJ2-1|TRBV3-1|-|-
CASTQGVNEQFF
TGTGCCAGCACCCAAGGGGTGAATGAGCAGTTCTTC
>TRBJ1-3|TRBV3-1|few|-
CASSQDLGTGNTIYF
TGTGCCAGCAGCCAAGATTTGGGAACTGGAAACACCATATATTTT
>TRBJ2-6|TRBV7-9|many|-
CASSLAGYSGANVLTF
TGTGCCAGCAGCTTAGCAGGGTACTCCGGGGCCAACGTCCTGACTTTC
>TRBJ2-1|TRBV7-9|many|-
CASSVGYNEQFF
TGTGCCAGCAGCGTAGGTTACAATGAGCAGTTCTTC
>TRBJ1-5|TRBV7-2|few|-
CASSLRRGGVNQPQHF
TGTGCCAGCAGCCTACGCCGAGGAGGGGTTAATCAGCCCCAGCATTTT
>TRBJ2-7|TRBV18|many|-
CASSPVDDIPYEQYF
TGTGCCAGCTCACCCGTGGACGATATACCCTACGAGCAGTACTTC
>TRBJ2-1|TRBV6-6|-|-
CASRGGEQFF
TGTGCCAGCAGGGGGGGAGAGCAGTTCTTC
>TRBJ2-6|TRBV7-9|-|-
CASSLDFSGANVLTF
TGTGCCAGCAGCTTAGATTTCTCTGGGGCCAACGTCCTGACTTTC
>TRBJ1-1|TRBV2|few|-
CASSLGPTVEAFF
TGTGCCAGCAGTCTAGGACCAACAGTTGAAGCTTTCTTT
>TRBJ2-2|TRBV19|few|-
CASTLGADTGELFF
TGTGCCAGTACGTTAGGGGCGGACACCGGGGAGCTGTTTTTT
>TRBJ2-3|TRBV6-6|few|TRBD2
CASRIAGGPEDTQYF
TGTGCCAGCAGGATAGCGGGAGGGCCTGAAGATACGCAGTATTTT
>TRBJ2-7|TRBV4-3|many|TRBD2
CASSQEWASGGMYEQYF
TGCGCCAGCAGCCAAGAATGGGCTAGCGGGGGGATGTACGAGCAGTACTTC
>TRBJ2-4|TRBV12-3/TRBV12-4|many|TRBD1
CASSRQGASAQNIQYF
TGTGCCAGCAGTCGACAGGGGGCCTCAGCCCAAAACATTCAGTACTTC
>TRBJ2-5|TRBV25-1|-|-
CASSESLYSIF
TGTGCCAGCAGTGAATCCCTTTACAGCATCTTC
>TRBJ1-2|TRBV29-1|few|-
CSPPFLYGYTF
TGCAGCCCTCCTTTTCTCTATGGCTACACCTTC
>TRBJ2-7|TRBV11-2|few|-
CASSLGGVEQYF
TGTGCCAGCAGCTTAGGGGGGGTCGAGCAGTACTTC
>TRBJ2-1|TRBV12-3/TRBV12-4|many|TRBD2
CASSLGLAGSSSYNEQFF
TGTGCCAGCAGCCTAGGACTAGCGGGGTCAAGCTCCTACAATGAGCAGTTCTTC
>TRBJ2-4|TRBV11-2|few|-
CASSLDRGGIYF
TGTGCCAGCAGCTTAGACAGGGGGGGTATTTACTTC
>TRBJ2-6|TRBV15|many|-
CATSRMADSGANVLTF
TGTGCCACCAGCAGAATGGCGGACTCTGGGGCCAACGTCCTGACTTTC
>TRBJ2-5|TRBV15|many|TRBD2
CATSSRTTGLGETQYF
TGTGCCACCAGCAGTCGAACCACGGGACTAGGGGAGACCCAGTACTTC
>TRBJ1-2|TRBV5-4|few|-
CASSGEDRSPLVHTF
TGTGCCAGCAGCGGTGAAGACAGGAGCCCTCTAGTCCACACCTTC
>TRBJ2-1|TRBV27|-|TRBD1
CASRPDRAFYNEQFF
TGTGCCAGCAGACCGGACAGGGCGTTTTACAATGAGCAGTTCTTC
>TRBJ2-1|TRBV7-2|few|TRBD2
CASSLEASGRAGSNEQFF
TGTGCCAGCAGCTTAGAAGCTAGCGGGAGGGCCGGGTCCAATGAGCAGTTCTTC
>TRBJ2-2|TRBV27|-|TRBD2
CASQRDYPNTGELFF
TGTGCCAGCCAACGGGACTACCCTAACACCGGGGAGCTGTTTTTT
>TRBJ1-5|TRBV7-2|-|-
CASSLGPNSNQPQHF
TGTGCCAGCAGCCTAGGGCCGAATAGCAATCAGCCCCAGCATTTT
>TRBJ1-5|TRBV24-1|-|-
CATSDQQEDQPQHF
TGTGCCACCAGTGATCAACAGGAGGATCAGCCCCAGCATTTT
>TRBJ1-4|TRBV19|few|TRBD1
CASRDREPATNEKLFF
TGTGCCAGCCGGGACAGAGAACCTGCAACTAATGAAAAACTGTTTTTT
>TRBJ2-2|TRBV7-8|few|TRBD2
CASSPPGAGTGELFF
TGTGCCAGCAGCCCCCCGGGAGCGGGGACCGGGGAGCTGTTTTTT
>TRBJ2-7|TRBV30|many|-
CAWSLERVAEQYF
TGTGCCTGGAGTTTAGAGCGGGTGGCGGAGCAGTACTTC
>TRBJ2-7|TRBV7-9|-|-
CASSLEAGSSYEQYF
TGTGCCAGCAGCTTAGAGGCAGGGAGTTCCTACGAGCAGTACTTC
>TRBJ1-1|TRBV6-2/TRBV6-3|many|-
CASTSGRWTEAFF
TGTGCCAGCACCTCCGGACGGTGGACTGAAGCTTTCTTT
>TRBJ2-1|TRBV14|few|TRBD1
CASSHPGTDYNEQFF
TGTGCCAGCAGCCACCCCGGGACAGATTACAATGAGCAGTTCTTC